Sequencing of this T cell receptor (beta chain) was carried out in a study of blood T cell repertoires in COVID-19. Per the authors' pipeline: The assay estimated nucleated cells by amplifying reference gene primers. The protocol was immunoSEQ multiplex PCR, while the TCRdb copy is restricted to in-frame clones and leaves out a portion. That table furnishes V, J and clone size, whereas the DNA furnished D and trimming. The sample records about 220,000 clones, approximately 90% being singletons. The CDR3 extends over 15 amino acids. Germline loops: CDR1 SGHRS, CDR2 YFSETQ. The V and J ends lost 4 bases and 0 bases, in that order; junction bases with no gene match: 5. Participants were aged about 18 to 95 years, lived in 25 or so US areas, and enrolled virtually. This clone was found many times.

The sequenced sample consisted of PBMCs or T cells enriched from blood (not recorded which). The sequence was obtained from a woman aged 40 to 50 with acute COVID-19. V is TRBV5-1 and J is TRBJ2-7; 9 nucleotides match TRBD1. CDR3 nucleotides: TGCGCCAGCAGCCCGACAGGGGGACCCTCCTACGAGCAGTACTTC. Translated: CASSPTGGPSYEQYF.